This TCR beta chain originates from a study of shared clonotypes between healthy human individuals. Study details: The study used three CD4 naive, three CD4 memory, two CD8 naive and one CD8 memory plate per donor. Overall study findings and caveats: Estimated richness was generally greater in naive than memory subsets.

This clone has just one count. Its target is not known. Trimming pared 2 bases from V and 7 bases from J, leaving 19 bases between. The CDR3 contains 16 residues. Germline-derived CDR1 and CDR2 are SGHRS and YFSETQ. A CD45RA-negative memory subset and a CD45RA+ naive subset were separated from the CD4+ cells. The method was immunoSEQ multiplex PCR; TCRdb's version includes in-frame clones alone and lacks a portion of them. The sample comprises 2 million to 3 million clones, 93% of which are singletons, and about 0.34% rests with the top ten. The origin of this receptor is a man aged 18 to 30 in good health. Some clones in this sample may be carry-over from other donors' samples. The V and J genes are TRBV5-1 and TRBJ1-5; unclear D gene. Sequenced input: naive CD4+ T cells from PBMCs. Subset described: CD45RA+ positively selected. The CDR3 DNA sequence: TGCGCCAGCAGCTTATTACCCGGTAACAGCGGACAGCCCCAGCATTTT. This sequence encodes CASSLLPGNSGQPQHF.